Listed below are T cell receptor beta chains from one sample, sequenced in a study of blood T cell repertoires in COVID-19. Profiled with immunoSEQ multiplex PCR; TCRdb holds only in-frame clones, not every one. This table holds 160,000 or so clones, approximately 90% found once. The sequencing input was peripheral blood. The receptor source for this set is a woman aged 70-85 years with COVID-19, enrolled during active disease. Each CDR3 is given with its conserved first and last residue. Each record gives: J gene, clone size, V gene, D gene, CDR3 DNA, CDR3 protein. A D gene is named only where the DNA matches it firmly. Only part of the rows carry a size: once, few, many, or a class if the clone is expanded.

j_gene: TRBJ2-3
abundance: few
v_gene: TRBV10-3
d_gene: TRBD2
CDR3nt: TGTGCCATCAGTGAGGCATTAGCGGGGGGATCAGATACGCAGTATTTT
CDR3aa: CAISEALAGGSDTQYF

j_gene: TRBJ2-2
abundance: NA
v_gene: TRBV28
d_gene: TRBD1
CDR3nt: TGTGCCAGCAGTGTGACCGGGACAGGGAACACCGGGGAGCTGTTTTTT
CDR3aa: CASSVTGTGNTGELFF

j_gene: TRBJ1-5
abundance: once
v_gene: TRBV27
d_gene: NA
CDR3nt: TGTGCCAGCAGTCCTGGGCTGGGGAGCGGCAATCAGCCCCAGCATTTT
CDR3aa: CASSPGLGSGNQPQHF

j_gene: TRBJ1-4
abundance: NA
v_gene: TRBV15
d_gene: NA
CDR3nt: TGTGCCACCAGCGGGTACAGGGTGGGGGTCCGGGAAAAACTGTTTTTT
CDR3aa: CATSGYRVGVREKLFF

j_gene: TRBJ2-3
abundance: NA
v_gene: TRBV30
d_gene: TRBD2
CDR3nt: TGTGCCTGGAGCGTCGGGACTAGCGGGGGGAGCACAGATACGCAGTATTTT
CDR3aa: CAWSVGTSGGSTDTQYF

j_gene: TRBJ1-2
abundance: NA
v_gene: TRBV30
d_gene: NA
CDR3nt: TGTGCCTGGAGTGCAAACACAGGATATGGCTACACCTTC
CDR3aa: CAWSANTGYGYTF

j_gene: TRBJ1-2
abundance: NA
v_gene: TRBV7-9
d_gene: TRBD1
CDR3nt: TGTGCCAGCAGCTTAGCGGACCCGAGACAGGGGAAGGATGGCTACACCTTC
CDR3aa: CASSLADPRQGKDGYTF

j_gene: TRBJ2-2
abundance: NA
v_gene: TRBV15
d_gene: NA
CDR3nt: TGTGCCACCAGCCCTGGGCAGGGGAACACCGGGGAGCTGTTTTTT
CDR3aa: CATSPGQGNTGELFF

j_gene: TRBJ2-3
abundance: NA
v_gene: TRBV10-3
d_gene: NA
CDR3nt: TGTGCCATCAGCGTGGGGGCGGGGGGCACAGATACGCAGTATTTT
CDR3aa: CAISVGAGGTDTQYF

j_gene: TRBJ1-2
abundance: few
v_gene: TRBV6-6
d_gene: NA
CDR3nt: TGTGCCAGCAAGGGTTCAGGGGAAGGCTATGGCTACACCTTC
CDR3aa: CASKGSGEGYGYTF

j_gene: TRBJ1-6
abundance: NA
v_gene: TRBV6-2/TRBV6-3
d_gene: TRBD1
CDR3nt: TGTGCCAGCAGTCGTCCCGGGACAGGGAGCTCCTATAATTCACCCCTCCACTTT
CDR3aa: CASSRPGTGSSYNSPLHF

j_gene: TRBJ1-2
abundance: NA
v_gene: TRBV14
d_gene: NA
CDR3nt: TGTGCCAGCAGCCAAGAATTTGGGCAGGGCGCCTATGGCTACACCTTC
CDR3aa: CASSQEFGQGAYGYTF

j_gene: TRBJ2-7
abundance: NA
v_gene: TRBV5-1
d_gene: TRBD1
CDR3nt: TGCGCCAGCAGCTTGGGTGGACAGGGGGCCTACGAGCAGTACTTC
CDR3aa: CASSLGGQGAYEQYF

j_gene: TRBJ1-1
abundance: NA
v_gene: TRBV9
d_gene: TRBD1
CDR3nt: TGTGCCAGCAGCAAGGGACAGTTGGACGCTGAAGCTTTCTTT
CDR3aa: CASSKGQLDAEAFF